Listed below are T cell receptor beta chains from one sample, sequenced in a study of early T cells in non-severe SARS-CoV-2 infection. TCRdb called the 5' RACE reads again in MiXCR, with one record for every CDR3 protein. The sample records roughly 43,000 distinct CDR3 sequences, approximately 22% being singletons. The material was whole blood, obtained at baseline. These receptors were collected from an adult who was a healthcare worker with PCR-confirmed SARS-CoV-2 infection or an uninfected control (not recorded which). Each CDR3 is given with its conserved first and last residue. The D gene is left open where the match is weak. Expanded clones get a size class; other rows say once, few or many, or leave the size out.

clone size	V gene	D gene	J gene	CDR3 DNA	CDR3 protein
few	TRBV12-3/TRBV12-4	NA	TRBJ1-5	TGTAATCGAAAAGAGGGTGCGGGAAGCAATCAGCCCCAGCATTTT	CNRKEGAGSNQPQHF
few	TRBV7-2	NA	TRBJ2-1	TGTGCCAGCAGCTCCGACCAGGGGGGTGAGCAGTTCTTC	CASSSDQGGEQFF
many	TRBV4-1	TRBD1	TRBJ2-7	TGCGCCAGCAGCCAAGGGGACAGGGCCTCCCACGAGCAGTACTTC	CASSQGDRASHEQYF
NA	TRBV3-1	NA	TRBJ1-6	TGTGCCAGCAGTTCAAACAGGGATTCACCCCTCCACTTT	CASSSNRDSPLHF
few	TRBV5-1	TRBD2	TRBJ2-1	TGCGCCAGCAGCTACTTTAGCGGGGGGCCTAGCTCCTACAATGAGCAGTTCTTC	CASSYFSGGPSSYNEQFF
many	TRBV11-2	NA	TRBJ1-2	TGTGCCAGCAGCCCAAATTGGGAGGGGAACTATGGCTACACCTTC	CASSPNWEGNYGYTF
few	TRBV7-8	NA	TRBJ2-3	TGTGCCAGCAGCCCCGCGGTAGATACGCAGTATTTT	CASSPAVDTQYF
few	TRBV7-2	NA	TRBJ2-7	TGTGCCAGCAGCACCGGACCACCTCTGATCATCTACGAGCAGTACTTC	CASSTGPPLIIYEQYF
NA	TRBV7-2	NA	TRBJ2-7	TGTGCCAGCAGCTTAGCCGGGATCTACGAGCAGTACTTC	CASSLAGIYEQYF
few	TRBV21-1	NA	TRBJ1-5	TGTGCCAGCAGCAAAGTGGGGGCCGACAGGGGGTTCGATCAGCCCCAGCATTTT	CASSKVGADRGFDQPQHF
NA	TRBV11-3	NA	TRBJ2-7	TGTGCCAGCAGCTTAGGGGGGGCAGGCTACGAGCAGTACTTC	CASSLGGAGYEQYF
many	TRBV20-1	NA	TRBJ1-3	TGCAGTGCTAGTTCGGGTACAGGAAACACCATATATTTT	CSASSGTGNTIYF
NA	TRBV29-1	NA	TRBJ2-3	TGCAGCGTTGTTGATAACACAGATACGCAGTATTTT	CSVVDNTDTQYF